This T cell receptor (beta chain) came from a study of blood T cells in healthy people across ages. Study-wide results and limits: The CMV status of each donor remained undetermined, and this could have confounded shifts in expanded clonotypes.

This clonotype showed up just a few times. Its antigen is unknown. Combining a sample-barcoded 5' primer with a J-beta primer mix, a second PCR ran for 7 to 11 cycles. A minimum of 2.5 million CDR3-containing paired-end reads was obtained for each sample. TCRdb reprocessed the 5' RACE reads via MiXCR and lists one record per CDR3 protein. The sample lists 780,000 or so distinct CDR3 sequences; 56% were seen once. CDR1 MNHEY and CDR2 SVGAGI come from the germline V gene. The CDR3 has 14 residues. Trimming removed 7 bases at V and 5 bases at J, with 17 bases between. The gene calls are TRBV6-5 and TRBJ2-5; possible D gene TRBD1, 5 bases. The sequenced sample consisted of blood. This clonotype was obtained from a man aged 40-49 years in good health. CDR3 DNA: TGTGCCAGCATGGACCAGGGAAATGACGAGACCCAGTACTTC. It encodes CASMDQGNDETQYF.